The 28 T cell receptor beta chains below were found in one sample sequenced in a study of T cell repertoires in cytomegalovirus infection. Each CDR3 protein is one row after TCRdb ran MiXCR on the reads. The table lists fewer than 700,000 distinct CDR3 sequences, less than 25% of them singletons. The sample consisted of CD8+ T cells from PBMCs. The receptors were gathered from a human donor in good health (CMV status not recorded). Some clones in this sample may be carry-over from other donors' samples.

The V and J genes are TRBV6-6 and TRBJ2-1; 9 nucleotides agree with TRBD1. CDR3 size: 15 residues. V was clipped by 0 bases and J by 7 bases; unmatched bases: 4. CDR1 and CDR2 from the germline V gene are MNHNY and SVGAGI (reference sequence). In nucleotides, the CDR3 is TGTGCCAGCAGTTACTCGGGGACAGGGAAGAATGAGCAGTTCTTC. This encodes CASSYSGTGKNEQFF.

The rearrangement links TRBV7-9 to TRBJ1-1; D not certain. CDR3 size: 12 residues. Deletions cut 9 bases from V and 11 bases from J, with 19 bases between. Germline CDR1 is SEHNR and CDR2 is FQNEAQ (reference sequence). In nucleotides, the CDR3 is TGTGCCAGTGCGGGAGAACAAGGCTTGGCTTTCTTT. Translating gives CASAGEQGLAFF.

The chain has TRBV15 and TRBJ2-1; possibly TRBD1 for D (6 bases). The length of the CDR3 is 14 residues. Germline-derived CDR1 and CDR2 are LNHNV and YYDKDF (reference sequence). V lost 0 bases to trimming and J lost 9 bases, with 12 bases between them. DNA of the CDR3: TGTGCCACCAGCAGAGATCTGGGGGCTACTGAGCAGTTCTTC. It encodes CATSRDLGATEQFF.

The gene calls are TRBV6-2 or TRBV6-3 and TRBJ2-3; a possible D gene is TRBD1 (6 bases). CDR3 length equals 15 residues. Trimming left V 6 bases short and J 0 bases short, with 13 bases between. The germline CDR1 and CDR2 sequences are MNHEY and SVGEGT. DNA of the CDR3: TGTGCCAGCAGGTTACAGGGAACTAGCACAGATACGCAGTATTTT. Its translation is CASRLQGTSTDTQYF.

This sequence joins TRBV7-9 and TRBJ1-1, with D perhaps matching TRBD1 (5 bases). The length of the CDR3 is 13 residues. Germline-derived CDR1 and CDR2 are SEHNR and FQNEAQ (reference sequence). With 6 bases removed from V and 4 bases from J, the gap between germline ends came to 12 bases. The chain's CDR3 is CASRLGGSTEAFF. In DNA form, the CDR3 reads TGTGCCAGCAGATTGGGGGGGTCCACTGAAGCTTTCTTT.

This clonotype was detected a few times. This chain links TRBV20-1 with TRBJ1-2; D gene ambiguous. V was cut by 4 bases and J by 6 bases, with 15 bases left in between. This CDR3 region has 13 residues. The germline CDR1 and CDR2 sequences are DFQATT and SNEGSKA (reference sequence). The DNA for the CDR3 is TGCAGTGCTACCCCTGGTAGCGCGGATGGCTACACCTTC. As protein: CSATPGSADGYTF.

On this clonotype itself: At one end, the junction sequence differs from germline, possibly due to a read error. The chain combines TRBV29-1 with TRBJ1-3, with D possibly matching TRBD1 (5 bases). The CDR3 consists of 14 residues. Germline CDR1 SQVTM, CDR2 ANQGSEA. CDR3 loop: CSVGGTASGNTKYF. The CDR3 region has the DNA TGCAGCGTTGGGGGCACCGCCTCTGGAAACACCAAATATTTT.

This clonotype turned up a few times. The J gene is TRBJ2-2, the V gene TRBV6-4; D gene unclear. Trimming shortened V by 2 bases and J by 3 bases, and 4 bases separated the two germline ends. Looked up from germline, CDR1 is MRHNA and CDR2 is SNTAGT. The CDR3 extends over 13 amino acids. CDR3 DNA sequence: TGTGCCAGCAGTGACAGATACACCGGGGAGCTGTTTTTT. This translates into CASSDRYTGELFF.

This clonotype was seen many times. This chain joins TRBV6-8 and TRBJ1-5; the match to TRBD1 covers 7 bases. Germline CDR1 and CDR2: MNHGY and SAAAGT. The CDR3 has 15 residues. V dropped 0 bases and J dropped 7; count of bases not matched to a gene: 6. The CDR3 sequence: CASSYSAGGGQPQHF. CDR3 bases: TGTGCCAGCAGTTACTCCGCAGGGGGAGGCCAGCCCCAGCATTTT.

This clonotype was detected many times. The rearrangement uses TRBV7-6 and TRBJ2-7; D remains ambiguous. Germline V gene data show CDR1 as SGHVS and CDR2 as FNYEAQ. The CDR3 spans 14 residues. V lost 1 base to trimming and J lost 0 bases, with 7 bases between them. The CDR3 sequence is CASSLGYNSYEQYV. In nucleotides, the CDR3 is TGTGCCAGCAGCTTAGGGTATAACTCCTACGAGCAGTACGTC.

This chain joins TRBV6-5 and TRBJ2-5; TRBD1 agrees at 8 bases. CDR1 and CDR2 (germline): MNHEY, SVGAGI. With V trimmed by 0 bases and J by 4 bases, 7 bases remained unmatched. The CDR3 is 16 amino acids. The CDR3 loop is CASSYSQGAIGETQYF. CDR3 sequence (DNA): TGTGCCAGCAGTTACTCTCAGGGGGCTATTGGAGAGACCCAGTACTTC.

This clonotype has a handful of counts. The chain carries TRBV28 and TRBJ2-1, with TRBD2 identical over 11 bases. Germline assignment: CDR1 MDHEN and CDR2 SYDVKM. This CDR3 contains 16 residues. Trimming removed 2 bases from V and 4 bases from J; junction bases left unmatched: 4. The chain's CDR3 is CASSLQTSGAYNEQFF. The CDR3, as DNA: TGTGCCAGCAGTTTACAGACTAGCGGGGCTTACAATGAGCAGTTCTTC.

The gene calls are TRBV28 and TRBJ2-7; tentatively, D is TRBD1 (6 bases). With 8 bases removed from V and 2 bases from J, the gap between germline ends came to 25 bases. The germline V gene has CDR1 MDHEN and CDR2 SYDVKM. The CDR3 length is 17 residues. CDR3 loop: CASSSDTQGSLPYEQYV. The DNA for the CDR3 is TGTGCCAGCTCCTCGGACACACAGGGAAGCCTACCCTACGAGCAGTACGTC.

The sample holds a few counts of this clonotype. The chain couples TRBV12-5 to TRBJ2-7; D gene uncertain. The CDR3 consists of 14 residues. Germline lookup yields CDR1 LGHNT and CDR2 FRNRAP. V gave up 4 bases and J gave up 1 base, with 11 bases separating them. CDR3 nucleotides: TGTGCTAGTGGTTCCCCCGACGGATCCTACGAGCAGTACTTC. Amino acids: CASGSPDGSYEQYF.

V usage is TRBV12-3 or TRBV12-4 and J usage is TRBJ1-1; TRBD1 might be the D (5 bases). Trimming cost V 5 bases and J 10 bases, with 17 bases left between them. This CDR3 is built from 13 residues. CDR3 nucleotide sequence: TGTGCCAGCAGTCTGTTCTTATGGGGGGGAGCTTTCTTT. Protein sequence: CASSLFLWGGAFF.

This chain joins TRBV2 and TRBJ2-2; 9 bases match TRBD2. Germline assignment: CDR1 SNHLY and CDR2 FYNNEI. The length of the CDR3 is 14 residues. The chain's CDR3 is CALGLAGNTGELFF. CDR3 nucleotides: TGTGCTCTCGGGCTAGCGGGAAACACCGGGGAGCTGTTTTTT.

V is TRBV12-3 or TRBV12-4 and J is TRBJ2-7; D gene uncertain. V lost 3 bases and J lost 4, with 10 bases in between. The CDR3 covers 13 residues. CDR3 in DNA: TGTGCCAGCAGTTTTAGTTACGGGTACGAGCAGTACGTC. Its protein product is CASSFSYGYEQYV.

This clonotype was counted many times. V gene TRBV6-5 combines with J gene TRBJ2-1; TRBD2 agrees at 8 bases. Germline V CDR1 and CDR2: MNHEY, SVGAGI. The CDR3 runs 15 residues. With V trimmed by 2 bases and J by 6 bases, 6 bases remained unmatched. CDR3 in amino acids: CASSYDGGALNEQFF. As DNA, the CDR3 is TGTGCCAGCAGTTACGACGGGGGGGCCCTCAATGAGCAGTTCTTC.

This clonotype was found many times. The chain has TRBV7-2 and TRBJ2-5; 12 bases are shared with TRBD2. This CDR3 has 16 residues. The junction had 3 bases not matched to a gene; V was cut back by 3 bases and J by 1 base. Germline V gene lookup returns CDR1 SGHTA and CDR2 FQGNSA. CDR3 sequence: CASSFLAGGIQETQYF. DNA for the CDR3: TGTGCCAGCAGCTTCCTAGCGGGGGGGATCCAAGAGACCCAGTACTTC. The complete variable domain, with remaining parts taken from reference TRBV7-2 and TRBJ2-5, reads GAGVSQSPSNKVTEKGKDVELRCDPISGHTALYWYRQSLGQGLEFLIYFQGNSAPDKSGLPSDRFSAERTGGSVSTLTIQRTQQEDSAVYLCASSFLAGGIQETQYFGPGTRLLVL.

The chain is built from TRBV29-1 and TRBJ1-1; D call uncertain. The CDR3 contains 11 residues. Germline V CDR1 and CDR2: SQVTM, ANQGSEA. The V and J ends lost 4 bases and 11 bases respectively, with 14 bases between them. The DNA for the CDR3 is TGCAGCGTTGCCGTAGGCATCTGGGCTTTCTTT. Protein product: CSVAVGIWAFF.

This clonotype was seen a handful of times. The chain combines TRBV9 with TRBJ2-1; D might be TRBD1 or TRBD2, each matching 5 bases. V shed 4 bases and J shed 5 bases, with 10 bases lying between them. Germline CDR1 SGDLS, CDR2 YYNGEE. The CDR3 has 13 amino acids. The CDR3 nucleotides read TGTGCCAGCAGCAGGGGACGGCACAATGAGCAGTTCTTC. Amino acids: CASSRGRHNEQFF. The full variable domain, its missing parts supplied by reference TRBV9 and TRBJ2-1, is DSGVTQTPKHLITATGQRVTLRCSPRSGDLSVYWYQQSLDQGLQFLIQYYNGEERAKGNILERFSAQQFPDLHSELNLSSLELGDSALYFCASSRGRHNEQFFGPGTRLTVL.

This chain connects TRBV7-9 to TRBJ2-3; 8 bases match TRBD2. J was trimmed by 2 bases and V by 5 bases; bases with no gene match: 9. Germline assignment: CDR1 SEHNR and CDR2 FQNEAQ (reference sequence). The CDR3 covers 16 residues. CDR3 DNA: TGTGCCAGCAGCGGAGTGGTAGCGGGGAACACAGATACGCAGTATTTT. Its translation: CASSGVVAGNTDTQYF.

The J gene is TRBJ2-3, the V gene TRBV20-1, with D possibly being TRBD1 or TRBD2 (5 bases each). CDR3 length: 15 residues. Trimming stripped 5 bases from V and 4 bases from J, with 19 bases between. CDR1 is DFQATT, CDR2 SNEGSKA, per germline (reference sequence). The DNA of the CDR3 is TGCAGTGCTTACCGGGACCCGAAGCCCGCAGATACGCAGTATTTT. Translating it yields CSAYRDPKPADTQYF.

Written as DNA, the CDR3 is TGTGCCAGCAGCTTAGCACAGGGTGACGGTGAGCAGTTCTTC. As protein: CASSLAQGDGEQFF. The chain recombines TRBV7-9 with TRBJ2-1; D perhaps matches TRBD1 (6 bases). Per the germline V gene, CDR1 is SEHNR and CDR2 is FQNEAQ (reference sequence). The CDR3 consists of 14 residues. The ends were cut back, 0 bases at V and 9 bases at J, with 12 bases in the middle.

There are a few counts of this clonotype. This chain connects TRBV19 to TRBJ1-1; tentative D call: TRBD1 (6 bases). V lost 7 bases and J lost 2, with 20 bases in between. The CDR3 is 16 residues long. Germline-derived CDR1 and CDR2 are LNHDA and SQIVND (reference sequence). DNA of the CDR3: TGTGCCAGTAACAGTATTGGCAGGGGCTTTAACACTGAAGCTTTCTTT. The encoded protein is CASNSIGRGFNTEAFF. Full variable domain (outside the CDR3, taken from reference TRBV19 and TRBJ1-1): DGGITQSPKYLFRKEGQNVTLSCEQNLNHDAMYWYRQDPGQGLRLIYYSQIVNDFQKGDIAEGYSVSREKKESFPLTVTSAQKNPTAFYLCASNSIGRGFNTEAFFGQGTRLTVV.

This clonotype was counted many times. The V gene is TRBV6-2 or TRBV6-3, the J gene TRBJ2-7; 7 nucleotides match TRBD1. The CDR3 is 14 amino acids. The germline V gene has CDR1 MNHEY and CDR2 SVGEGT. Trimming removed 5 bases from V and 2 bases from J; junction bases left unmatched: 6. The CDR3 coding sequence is TGTGCCAGCAGTCAAAGGGACAGACCCTACGAGCAGTACTTC. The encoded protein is CASSQRDRPYEQYF.

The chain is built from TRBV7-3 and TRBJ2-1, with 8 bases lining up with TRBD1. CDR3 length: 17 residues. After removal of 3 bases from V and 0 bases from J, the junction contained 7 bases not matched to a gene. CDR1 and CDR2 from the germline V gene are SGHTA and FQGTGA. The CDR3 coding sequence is TGTGCCAGCAGCTTGACAGGGGCAAGGTACTCCTACAATGAGCAGTTCTTC. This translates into CASSLTGARYSYNEQFF.

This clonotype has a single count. The CDR3 sequence: CSVRDSYNEQFF. The CDR3 nucleotides read TGCAGCGTTAGGGACTCCTACAATGAGCAGTTCTTC. The chain recombines TRBV29-1 with TRBJ2-1; D remains ambiguous. Germline CDR1 SQVTM, CDR2 ANQGSEA. V dropped 5 bases and J dropped 0 bases, with 5 bases sitting between them. This CDR3 has 12 residues.